Below, 21 T cell receptor beta chains from the same sample are listed, as sequenced in a study of cytomegalovirus exposure and HLA in healthy donors. The assay was immunoSEQ multiplex PCR, and TCRdb's table has in-frame clones only and misses some. This sample has roughly 150,000 clones, with nearly 90% found just once. Sequencing was carried out using PBMCs. These receptors were obtained from a young man in good health and CMV-seropositive.

The chain couples TRBV7-8 to TRBJ2-2, with 8 bases fitting TRBD1. CDR3 length equals 15 residues. Germline loops: CDR1 SGHVS, CDR2 FQNEAQ. The J segment lost 3 bases and the V segment lost 5 bases, leaving 5 bases of the junction unmatched. CDR3 amino acids: CASSLRQGYTGELFF. DNA for the CDR3: TGTGCCAGCAGCCTTCGACAGGGGTACACCGGGGAGCTGTTTTTT. The complete variable domain, with remaining parts taken from reference TRBV7-8 and TRBJ2-2, reads GAGVSQSPRYKVAKRGQDVALRCDPISGHVSLFWYQQALGQGPEFLTYFQNEAQLDKSGLPSDRFFAERPEGSVSTLKIQRTQQEDSAVYLCASSLRQGYTGELFFGEGSRLTVL.

V is TRBV4-1 and J is TRBJ2-5; 11 bases are a match to TRBD1. The CDR3 has 17 residues. The V and J ends lost 1 base and 4 bases, in that order; junction bases with no gene match: 8. Germline V gene sequence: CDR1 MGHRA, CDR2 YSYEKL. CDR3 loop: CASSQVAGTGGRETQYF. The DNA for the CDR3 is TGCGCCAGCAGCCAAGTCGCCGGGACAGGGGGGAGAGAGACCCAGTACTTC.

The chain combines TRBV28 with TRBJ2-1; D is perhaps TRBD2 (6 bases). The germline CDR1 and CDR2 sequences are MDHEN and SYDVKM. V was cut by 2 bases and J by 2 bases, with 13 bases left in between. The CDR3 is 16 residues long. CDR3 loop: CASSLPRLVTYNEQFF. The CDR3 region has the DNA TGTGCCAGCAGTTTACCGAGACTAGTAACCTACAATGAGCAGTTCTTC.

The chain employs TRBV28 and TRBJ2-7; TRBD2 agrees at 13 bases. V lost 8 bases, J lost 4 bases, and 8 bases stayed unmatched. The CDR3 covers 15 residues. The germline V gene encodes CDR1 MDHEN and CDR2 SYDVKM. CDR3 sequence (DNA): TGTGCCAGCGGACGGACTAGCGGGAGTCGATACGAGCAGTACTTC. The encoded protein is CASGRTSGSRYEQYF.

The chain is built from TRBV7-6 and TRBJ2-3; 7 bases fit TRBD2. The CDR3 consists of 14 residues. The V and J ends lost 4 bases and 2 bases, in that order; junction bases with no gene match: 3. The germline V gene has CDR1 SGHVS and CDR2 FNYEAQ. This CDR3 is CASSSLAVTDTQYF. CDR3 nucleotides: TGTGCCAGCAGCTCCCTAGCGGTCACAGATACGCAGTATTTT.

The chain uses TRBV14 and TRBJ2-7, with D possibly TRBD1 on 6 matching bases. V was shortened by 1 base and J by 4 bases, with 14 bases between the two germline ends. This CDR3 region has 15 residues. Germline assignment: CDR1 SGHDN and CDR2 FVKESK. The CDR3 nucleotides read TGTGCCAGCAGCCAAGTCCAGGGGTCTAGGTACGAGCAGTACTTC. It codes for CASSQVQGSRYEQYF.

The chain couples TRBV7-8 to TRBJ1-1; the match to TRBD1 covers 8 bases. The V gene's germline CDR1 is SGHVS and CDR2 FQNEAQ. V dropped 8 bases and J dropped 4; count of bases not matched to a gene: 9. There are 14 residues in the CDR3. CDR3 in amino acids: CASGRRTGSTEAFF. The CDR3 DNA reads TGTGCCAGCGGTAGGAGGACAGGGAGCACTGAAGCTTTCTTT.

This chain uses TRBV9 with TRBJ1-4; 7 nucleotides match TRBD1. Trimming took 3 bases from V and 5 from J; bases not matched to a gene: 4. The V gene's germline CDR1 is SGDLS and CDR2 YYNGEE. The length of the CDR3 is 14 residues. CDR3 loop: CASSAGTENEKLFF. The CDR3 DNA reads as TGTGCCAGCAGCGCCGGGACAGAGAATGAAAAACTGTTTTTT.

The chain has TRBV11-3 and TRBJ2-1; tentatively, D is TRBD1 (6 bases). The CDR3 spans 12 residues. Germline CDR1 and CDR2: SGHNT and YENEEA. V gave up 5 bases and J gave up 10 bases, with 12 bases separating them. DNA for the CDR3: TGTGCCAGCAGCGCAGGGGACCTAGAGCAGTTCTTC. Amino acid sequence: CASSAGDLEQFF.

The V and J genes are TRBV30 and TRBJ1-2, with D possibly matching TRBD1 (6 bases). CDR1 is GTSNPN and CDR2 is SVGIG in the germline V gene (reference sequence). V lost 1 base and J 8 bases, leaving 8 bases between the germline ends. The CDR3 consists of 11 residues. CDR3: CAWSGTDGYTF. In nucleotides, the CDR3 is TGTGCCTGGAGTGGGACAGACGGCTACACCTTC.

The chain joins TRBV5-1 to TRBJ2-7; TRBD2 matches 10 bases. In germline, CDR1 is SGHRS, CDR2 YFSETQ. The ends lost 3 bases at V and 7 bases at J; junction bases unmatched: 22. The CDR3 totals 19 residues. The CDR3 DNA follows: TGCGCCAGCAGCTCAAAAGCTGGACCAAGCGGGAGGGCGGGCCAGGAGCAGTACTTC. This codes for CASSSKAGPSGRAGQEQYF.

This clone came up once. The chain uses TRBV4-1 and TRBJ1-3; TRBD1 agrees at 7 bases. This CDR3 has 17 amino acids. With 4 bases clipped from V and 8 bases from J, the junction kept 17 bases outside the gene matches. Germline V CDR1 and CDR2: MGHRA, YSYEKL. Here the CDR3 reads CASSLGTARLRPDTIYF. The CDR3 region has the DNA TGCGCCAGCAGCCTAGGGACAGCGCGACTGCGTCCGGACACCATATATTTT.

The chain has TRBV5-1 and TRBJ2-1; TRBD2 is a possible D gene (5 bases). The CDR3 runs 14 residues. Germline CDR1 and CDR2: SGHRS and YFSETQ. Trimming took off 3 bases at V and 5 bases at J, with 12 bases between the two ends. The CDR3 loop is CASSSLPGNNEQFF. CDR3 DNA sequence: TGCGCCAGCAGCTCCCTCCCGGGAAACAATGAGCAGTTCTTC.

V gene TRBV9 combines with J gene TRBJ1-1; 7 bases are a match to TRBD1. Germline values: CDR1 SGDLS, CDR2 YYNGEE. The CDR3 consists of 14 residues. V lost 2 bases to trimming and J lost 3 bases; unmatched junction nucleotides: 4. The CDR3, as DNA: TGTGCCAGCAGCGTCGGGACAGCGGACACTGAAGCTTTCTTT. It yields the protein CASSVGTADTEAFF.

The chain carries TRBV29-1 and TRBJ2-3; D may be TRBD2 (6 bases). The CDR3 totals 13 residues. V lost 3 bases, J lost 10 bases, and 17 bases lay in between. Germline CDR1 SQVTM, CDR2 ANQGSEA. CDR3 in DNA: TGCAGCGTTGACGGGGGACCTGACTGGGCGCAGTATTTT. As protein: CSVDGGPDWAQYF.

The CDR3 sequence is CASSPGGGRTYEQYF. The CDR3, as DNA: TGTGCCAGCAGCCCTGGGGGGGGGCGGACCTACGAGCAGTACTTC. The V and J genes are TRBV5-4 and TRBJ2-7; D may be TRBD2 (7 bases). The CDR3 is 15 amino acids. The V end was cut by 4 bases, the J end by 2 bases, with 16 bases between. Germline CDR1 SGHNT, CDR2 YYREEE (reference sequence).

The rearrangement joins TRBV25-1 to TRBJ1-4, with 10 bases fitting TRBD1. The V segment lost 8 bases and the J segment 2 bases; nucleotides outside the gene matches: 11. Per germline, CDR1 MGHDK and CDR2 SYGVNS. The CDR3 extends over 17 amino acids. For the CDR3, the DNA is TGTGCCAGCGCTGGACAGGGGGGGTTATTTACTAATGAAAAACTGTTTTTT. Protein sequence: CASAGQGGLFTNEKLFF.

The chain carries TRBV11-1 and TRBJ2-7, with a tentative D call TRBD2 (5 bases). V dropped 1 base and J dropped 3 bases, with 7 bases sitting between them. Germline assignment: CDR1 SGHAT and CDR2 FQDESV (reference sequence). The CDR3 has 13 residues. CDR3: CASSLGEYYEQYF. CDR3 DNA sequence: TGTGCCAGCAGCTTAGGGGAGTACTACGAGCAGTACTTC.

The chain links TRBV5-1 to TRBJ2-7; TRBD1 matches at 9 bases. The germline gives CDR1 SGHRS, CDR2 YFSETQ. The junction had 10 bases not matched to a gene; V was cut back by 2 bases and J by 7 bases. This CDR3 is 15 amino acids long. The CDR3 here is CASSFSGTGTREQYF. The CDR3, as DNA: TGCGCCAGCAGCTTTTCCGGGACAGGGACTCGAGAGCAGTACTTC.

The chain couples TRBV5-1 to TRBJ2-1; 9 bases map to TRBD2. This CDR3 region has 17 residues. J lost 7 bases, V lost 4 bases, and 15 bases had no gene match. Germline CDR1 reads SGHRS; CDR2 reads YFSETQ. The CDR3 is CASSLSPLAGKENEQFF. The CDR3 nucleotides are TGCGCCAGCAGCCTCTCCCCTCTAGCGGGAAAGGAAAATGAGCAGTTCTTC. The complete variable domain, with remaining parts taken from reference TRBV5-1 and TRBJ2-1, reads KAGVTQTPRYLIKTRGQQVTLSCSPISGHRSVSWYQQTPGQGLQFLFEYFSETQRNKGNFPGRFSGRQFSNSRSEMNVSTLELGDSALYLCASSLSPLAGKENEQFFGPGTRLTVL.

The gene calls are TRBV7-8 and TRBJ1-3; D call uncertain. This CDR3 contains 14 residues. V was clipped by 0 bases and J by 7 bases, with 10 bases between them. Per the germline V gene, CDR1 is SGHVS and CDR2 is FQNEAQ. DNA of the CDR3: TGTGCCAGCAGCTTAGCTACCCCCGGGAACACCATATATTTT. Protein: CASSLATPGNTIYF.